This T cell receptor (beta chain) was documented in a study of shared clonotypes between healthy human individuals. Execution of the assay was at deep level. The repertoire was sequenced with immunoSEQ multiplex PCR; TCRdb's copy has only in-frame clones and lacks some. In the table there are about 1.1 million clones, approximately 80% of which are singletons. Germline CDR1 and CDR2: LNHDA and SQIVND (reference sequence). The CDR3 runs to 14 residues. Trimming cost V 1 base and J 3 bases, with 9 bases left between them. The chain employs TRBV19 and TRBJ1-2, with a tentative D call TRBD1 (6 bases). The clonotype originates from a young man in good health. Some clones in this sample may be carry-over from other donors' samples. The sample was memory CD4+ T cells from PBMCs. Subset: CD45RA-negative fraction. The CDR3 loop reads CASSIVGGHYGYTF. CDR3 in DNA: TGTGCCAGTAGTATAGTCGGGGGGCACTATGGCTACACCTTC.